This T cell receptor (beta chain) was observed in a study of T cell responses to AZD1222 COVID-19 vaccine. This CDR3 has 14 residues. Germline V gene sequence: CDR1 MDHEN, CDR2 SYDVKM. Trimming took off 2 bases at V and 2 bases at J, with 9 bases between the two ends. The method was immunoSEQ multiplex PCR; TCRdb's version includes in-frame clones alone and lacks a portion of them. The sample consists of 84,000 or so clones, around 90% of them appearing once. This clone is a singleton in its sample. The sequencing used peripheral blood, collected on day 0 of MenACWY control vaccination. The chain uses TRBV28 and TRBJ1-2; weak D call: TRBD1 (6 bases). The sequence was collected from an adult in good health. CDR3 in DNA: TGTGCCAGCAGTTTAACAGGGCCAAACTATGGCTACACCTTC. This translates into CASSLTGPNYGYTF.